The present T cell receptor beta chain was sequenced within a study of blood T cell repertoires in COVID-19. The CDR3 contains 15 residues. The germline V gene has CDR1 SQVTM and CDR2 ANQGSEA. The V gene end was trimmed by 4 bases and the J gene end by 7 bases; junction bases not matched to a gene: 9. Profiling relied on immunoSEQ multiplex PCR, and the TCRdb table lists in-frame clones only, not all of them. Here the sample spans about 370,000 clones, 80% to 90% being singletons. This clone was recorded only once. Assignment of participants to cohorts was predicated upon participant-reported clinical history.

This TCR was recovered from a man between 18 and 35 years old who had recovered from COVID-19. The sample taken for sequencing was PBMCs or T cells enriched from blood (not recorded which). The V gene is TRBV29-1, the J gene TRBJ1-4; TRBD1 matches at 10 bases. CDR3: CSVGAGTGVSEKLFF. CDR3 bases: TGCAGCGTTGGTGCCGGGACAGGGGTTTCTGAAAAACTGTTTTTT.